The present TCR beta chain was sequenced within a study of cytomegalovirus exposure and HLA in healthy donors (dated by TCRdb to 2017 to 2019). Describing the broader study: The 700 or so repertoires of the first cohort and the 120 validation repertoires were produced on the same platform, according to a later analysis. The study aimed to test whether cataloging public T cell receptors could reveal signatures of past pathogen exposure. In addition to the first cohort of several hundred subjects, a separate validation cohort of 120 different subjects was used. High-throughput TCR immunosequencing, statistical association of individual TCRs with disease status, and machine learning were combined to predict cytomegalovirus infection status.

The donors were included in the validation cohort of 90 to 150 subjects, a group kept apart from the roughly 700-subject first cohort. With regard to this clone: Its recognized antigen is unknown. There are no base qualities to consult, and no much larger clone falls within one base.

Library preparation was by the immunoSEQ multiplex PCR assay. Per the authors' processing: A statistical classification framework was built to diagnose cytomegalovirus status from the catalog of TCR beta chain sequences. TCRdb limited this immuneACCESS table to in-frame rearrangements with V and J called. A share of clones is missing; checked studies link under half to unresolved V genes, and the rest is unexplained. That table is the source of V, J and clone size, and D and trimming were worked out from the DNA. Across this sample there are around 190,000 clones, with roughly 86% seen only once. In total, the top ten clones hold over 1.1% of the sample. What the study reported, not specific to this receptor: A later analysis lacked HLA typing for the validation cohort, so it scored co-occurrence in that cohort across all 110 or so repertoires. According to the authors, the approach could potentially be generalized to other disease states and immunological phenotypes. The study listed around 160 TCR beta chains as associated with cytomegalovirus. The classifier was reported to diagnose cytomegalovirus status with high specificity and sensitivity in both the original and validation cohorts. While some public TCRs were present in many individuals, most TCR sequences turned up only very rarely across donors. A later analysis found that TCRs clustered in the first cohort also tended to co-occur in the roughly 120 validation repertoires, with 94% of cluster scores above 0. In vitro tests confirmed that a few of the cytomegalovirus-associated TCR beta chains recognize cytomegalovirus antigens.

At the junction V is shortened by 4 bases and J by 7 bases; bases outside the gene matches: 8. Reading from cysteine to phenylalanine, the CDR3 counts 15 amino acids. The read is trimmed to its CDR3 DNA, 45 bases read in frame from base 1. For CDR1 and CDR2, the germline V gene lists MGHRA and YSYEKL. The chain links TRBV4-1 with TRBJ2-1; 9 bases in between match TRBD2. The source material was PBMCs. This receptor was taken from a woman aged 18-29 years in good health and CMV-seronegative. Read as DNA, the sequence is TGCGCCAGCAGCCGGTCGACTAGCGGACTAAATGAGCAGTTCTTC. This yields the protein CASSRSTSGLNEQFF.